A selection of T cell receptor beta chains follows, all from one sample in a study of T cells in Graves' hyperthyroidism and ophthalmopathy. TCRdb analysed the multiplex PCR reads with MiXCR anew, one entry per CDR3 protein. The sample yields 490,000 or so distinct CDR3 sequences, 20% to 25% seen once. Source material: blood. The receptors originated from a woman between 65 and 79 years old with Graves' ophthalmopathy. The CDR3 runs from the conserved cysteine through the conserved F or W. The D gene is left open where the match is weak. For some rows the clone size is stated as once, few or many, or as a class when expanded; others skip it.

abundance | j_gene | v_gene | d_gene | CDR3aa | CDR3nt
many | TRBJ2-2 | TRBV2 | TRBD2 | CASRPGLAHRTGELFF | TGTGCCAGCAGACCGGGACTAGCGCATAGGACCGGGGAGCTGTTTTTT
NA | TRBJ2-7 | TRBV20-1 | NA | CSARSSSGSSYEQYF | TGCAGTGCTAGAAGCTCCAGCGGAAGCTCCTACGAGCAGTACTTC
NA | TRBJ1-3 | TRBV28 | NA | CASSPPMGTGNTIYF | TGTGCCAGCAGTCCGCCAATGGGGACCGGAAACACCATATATTTT
NA | TRBJ2-3 | TRBV12-3/TRBV12-4 | TRBD2 | CASRERGHTQYF | TGTGCCAGCAGGGAGCGGGGACATACGCAGTATTTT
once | TRBJ1-6 | TRBV12-3/TRBV12-4 | NA | CASSKGRVVSPLHF | TGTGCCAGCAGCAAGGGCAGGGTAGTTTCACCCCTCCACTTT
few | TRBJ2-3 | TRBV7-9 | NA | CASSSLISDTQYF | TGTGCCAGCAGCTCCCTCATATCAGATACGCAGTATTTT
NA | TRBJ1-4 | TRBV7-2 | NA | CASSWVGGPSEKLFF | TGTGCCAGCAGCTGGGTCGGGGGCCCTTCTGAAAAACTGTTTTTT
NA | TRBJ1-1 | TRBV10-2 | NA | CASTGRNTEAFF | TGCGCCAGCACCGGACGGAACACTGAAGCTTTCTTT
NA | TRBJ1-1 | TRBV6-1 | NA | CATKPGRPWTEAFF | TGTGCCACCAAACCAGGACGGCCGTGGACTGAAGCTTTCTTT
few | TRBJ2-2 | TRBV5-1 | TRBD2 | CASSLREGRTGELFF | TGCGCCAGCAGCCTAAGGGAGGGCCGCACCGGGGAGCTGTTTTTT
few | TRBJ2-1 | TRBV7-9 | NA | CASSLNTEQFF | TGTGCCAGCAGCTTAAACACTGAGCAGTTCTTC
NA | TRBJ2-5 | TRBV5-6 | NA | CASSLSTLPETQYF | TGTGCCAGCAGCTTGTCCACGCTCCCAGAGACCCAGTACTTC
few | TRBJ2-2 | TRBV12-3/TRBV12-4 | NA | CASSQIGAGELFF | TGTGCCAGCAGTCAAATCGGGGCCGGGGAGCTGTTTTTT
few | TRBJ2-5 | TRBV18 | NA | CASSPLIDQETQYF | TGTGCCAGCTCACCACTTATTGACCAAGAGACCCAGTACTTC
NA | TRBJ2-3 | TRBV5-1 | NA | CASSLGAGGRDTQYF | TGCGCCAGCAGCTTAGGAGCGGGCGGTCGGGATACGCAGTATTTT
many | TRBJ2-7 | TRBV7-3 | TRBD2 | CASSFISGRVNYEQYF | TGTGCCAGCAGCTTTATTAGCGGGAGGGTAAACTACGAGCAGTACTTC
many | TRBJ1-5 | TRBV12-3/TRBV12-4 | NA | CASSLTGAFQPQHF | TGTGCCAGCAGTTTAACGGGGGCGTTCCAGCCCCAGCATTTT